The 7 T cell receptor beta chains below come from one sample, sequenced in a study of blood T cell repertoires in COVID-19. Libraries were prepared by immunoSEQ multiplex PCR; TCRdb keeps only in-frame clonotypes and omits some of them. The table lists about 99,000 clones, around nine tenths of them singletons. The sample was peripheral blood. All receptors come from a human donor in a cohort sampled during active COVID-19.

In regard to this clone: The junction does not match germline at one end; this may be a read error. The CDR3 nucleotides read TGTGCCGGCAGGGCTCTTCACGGGCGGGCAGAGACCCAGTACTTC. Translating gives CAGRALHGRAETQYF. The chain links TRBV6-5 to TRBJ2-5, with D possibly called TRBD1 or TRBD2 (5 bases each). The CDR3 extends over 15 amino acids. Germline V gene sequence: CDR1 MNHEY, CDR2 SVGAGI.

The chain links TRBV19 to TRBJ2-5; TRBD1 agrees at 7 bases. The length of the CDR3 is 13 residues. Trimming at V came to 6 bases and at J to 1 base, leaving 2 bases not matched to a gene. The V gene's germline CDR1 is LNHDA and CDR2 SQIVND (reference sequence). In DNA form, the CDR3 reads TGTGCCAGTAGACGGGACAGCCAAGAGACCCAGTACTTC. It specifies CASRRDSQETQYF.

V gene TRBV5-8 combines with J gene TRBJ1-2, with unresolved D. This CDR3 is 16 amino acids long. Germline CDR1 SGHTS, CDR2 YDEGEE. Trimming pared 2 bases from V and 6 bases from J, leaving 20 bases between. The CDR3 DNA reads TGTGCCAGCAGCTTAGTATCGGGTCCCGCTTTGCATGGCTACACCTTC. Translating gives CASSLVSGPALHGYTF.

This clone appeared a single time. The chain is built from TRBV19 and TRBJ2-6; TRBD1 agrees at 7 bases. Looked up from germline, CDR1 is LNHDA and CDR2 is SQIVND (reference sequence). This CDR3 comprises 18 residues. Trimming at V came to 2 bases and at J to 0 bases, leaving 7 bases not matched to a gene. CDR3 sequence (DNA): TGTGCCAGTAGTATATTAGGACAGGCTTCCTCTGGGGCCAACGTCCTGACTTTC. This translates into CASSILGQASSGANVLTF. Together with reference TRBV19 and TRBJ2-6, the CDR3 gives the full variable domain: DGGITQSPKYLFRKEGQNVTLSCEQNLNHDAMYWYRQDPGQGLRLIYYSQIVNDFQKGDIAEGYSVSREKKESFPLTVTSAQKNPTAFYLCASSILGQASSGANVLTFGAGSRLTVL.

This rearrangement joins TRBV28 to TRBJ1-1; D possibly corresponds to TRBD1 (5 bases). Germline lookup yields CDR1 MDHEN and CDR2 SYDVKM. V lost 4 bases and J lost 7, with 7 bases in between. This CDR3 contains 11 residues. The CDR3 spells CASSSGVEAFF. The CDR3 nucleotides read TGTGCCAGCAGTTCGGGGGTTGAAGCTTTCTTT.

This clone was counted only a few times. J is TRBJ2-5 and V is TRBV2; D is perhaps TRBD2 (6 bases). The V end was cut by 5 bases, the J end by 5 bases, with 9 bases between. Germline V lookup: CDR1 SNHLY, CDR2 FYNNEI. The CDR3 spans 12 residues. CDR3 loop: CASSFGSETQYF. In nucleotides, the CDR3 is TGTGCCAGCAGTTTCGGGAGTGAGACCCAGTACTTC.

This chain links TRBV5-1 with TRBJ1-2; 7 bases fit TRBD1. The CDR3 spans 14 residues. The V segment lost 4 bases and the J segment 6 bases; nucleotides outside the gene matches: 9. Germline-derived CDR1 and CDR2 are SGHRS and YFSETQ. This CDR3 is CASSRDSGLDGYTF. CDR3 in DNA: TGCGCCAGCAGCAGGGACAGCGGATTAGATGGCTACACCTTC.